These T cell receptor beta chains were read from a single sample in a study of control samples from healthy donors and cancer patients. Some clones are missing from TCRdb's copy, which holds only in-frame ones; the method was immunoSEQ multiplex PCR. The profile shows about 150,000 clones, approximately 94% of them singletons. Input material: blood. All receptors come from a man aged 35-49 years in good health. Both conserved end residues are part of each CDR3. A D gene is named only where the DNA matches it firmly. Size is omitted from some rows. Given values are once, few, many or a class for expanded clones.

cdr3_nt: TGTGCCAGCAGCTCCCCGAGTGGGTCCCCTATCTCAGGCAATGAGCAGTTCTTC
cdr3_aa: CASSSPSGSPISGNEQFF
clone_size: -
v_call: TRBV7-9
j_call: TRBJ2-1
d_call: -

cdr3_nt: TGTGCCAGCTCACCTCAAAAGGGGAATGAGCAGTTCTTC
cdr3_aa: CASSPQKGNEQFF
clone_size: once
v_call: TRBV18
j_call: TRBJ2-1
d_call: -

cdr3_nt: TGTGCCAGCAGCACGGGGGGGACAGGGAGTCAGCCCCAGCATTTT
cdr3_aa: CASSTGGTGSQPQHF
clone_size: -
v_call: TRBV21-1
j_call: TRBJ1-5
d_call: -

cdr3_nt: TGTGCCAGCAGCCGCGTTCGGGGGGCGTCTAATGAAAAACTGTTTTTT
cdr3_aa: CASSRVRGASNEKLFF
clone_size: -
v_call: TRBV7-2
j_call: TRBJ1-4
d_call: -

cdr3_nt: TGTGCCAGCAGTTTTAAGACAGGGCTTCAGCCCCAGCATTTT
cdr3_aa: CASSFKTGLQPQHF
clone_size: -
v_call: TRBV28
j_call: TRBJ1-5
d_call: TRBD1

cdr3_nt: TGTGCCACCAGTGAGCCGAACAGGGGTTGGGGCTACACCTTC
cdr3_aa: CATSEPNRGWGYTF
clone_size: once
v_call: TRBV24-1
j_call: TRBJ1-2
d_call: TRBD1

cdr3_nt: TGTGCCAGCAGTTACCCCGGGACAGGCATCAACAATGGTAATCAGCCCCAGCATTTT
cdr3_aa: CASSYPGTGINNGNQPQHF
clone_size: -
v_call: TRBV6-2/TRBV6-3
j_call: TRBJ1-5
d_call: TRBD1

cdr3_nt: TGTGCCAGCAGTTTCGGGACAGGGGGTGAAGCTTTCTTT
cdr3_aa: CASSFGTGGEAFF
clone_size: -
v_call: TRBV28
j_call: TRBJ1-1
d_call: TRBD1

cdr3_nt: TGTGCCAGCTCACCTCGGACTAGAGAGACCCAGTACTTC
cdr3_aa: CASSPRTRETQYF
clone_size: -
v_call: TRBV18
j_call: TRBJ2-5
d_call: TRBD2

cdr3_nt: TGTGCCAGCAGAGCCTACAGGAGGACTGGGGCCAACGTCCTGACTTTC
cdr3_aa: CASRAYRRTGANVLTF
clone_size: -
v_call: TRBV2
j_call: TRBJ2-6
d_call: -

cdr3_nt: TGTGCCAGCAGTAGTGCGGGGGGGGCTAGCACAGATACGCAGTATTTT
cdr3_aa: CASSSAGGASTDTQYF
clone_size: -
v_call: TRBV28
j_call: TRBJ2-3
d_call: TRBD2

cdr3_nt: TGTGCCAGCAGCTACCTACAGAGACTTAATGAAAAACTGTTTTTT
cdr3_aa: CASSYLQRLNEKLFF
clone_size: -
v_call: TRBV5-8
j_call: TRBJ1-4
d_call: -

cdr3_nt: TGTGCCACCAGGACTGGGGGACAGGGGGCTAATGAAAAACTGTTTTTT
cdr3_aa: CATRTGGQGANEKLFF
clone_size: -
v_call: TRBV27
j_call: TRBJ1-4
d_call: TRBD1

cdr3_nt: TGTGCCAGCAGCCAAGAACCCGGGAACGGAAACACCATATATTTT
cdr3_aa: CASSQEPGNGNTIYF
clone_size: -
v_call: TRBV14
j_call: TRBJ1-3
d_call: -

cdr3_nt: TGTGCCTGGAGTGTAGGGTGGGCAGGGGAAAAACTGTTTTTT
cdr3_aa: CAWSVGWAGEKLFF
clone_size: -
v_call: TRBV30
j_call: TRBJ1-4
d_call: -

cdr3_nt: TGTGCCAGCAGTTTATCTACAGGGTGGTATGGCTACACCTTC
cdr3_aa: CASSLSTGWYGYTF
clone_size: -
v_call: TRBV28
j_call: TRBJ1-2
d_call: -

cdr3_nt: TGTGCCAGCAGCTTGGCGGGGGGGCAAGAGACCCAGTACTTC
cdr3_aa: CASSLAGGQETQYF
clone_size: -
v_call: TRBV11-1
j_call: TRBJ2-5
d_call: TRBD2